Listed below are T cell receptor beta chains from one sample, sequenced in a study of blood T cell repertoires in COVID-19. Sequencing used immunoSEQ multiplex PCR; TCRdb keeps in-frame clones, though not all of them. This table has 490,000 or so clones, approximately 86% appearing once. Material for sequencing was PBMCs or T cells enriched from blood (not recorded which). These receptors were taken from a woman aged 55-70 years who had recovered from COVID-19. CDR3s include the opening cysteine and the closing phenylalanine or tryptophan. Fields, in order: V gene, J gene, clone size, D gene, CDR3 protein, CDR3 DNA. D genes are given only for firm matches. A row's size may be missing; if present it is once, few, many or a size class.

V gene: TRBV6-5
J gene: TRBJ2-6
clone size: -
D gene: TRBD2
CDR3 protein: CASFSGGTGANVLTF
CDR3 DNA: TGTGCCAGCTTTAGCGGGGGGACTGGGGCCAACGTCCTGACTTTC

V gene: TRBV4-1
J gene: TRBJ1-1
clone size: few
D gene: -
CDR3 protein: CASSQRGGGGTEAFF
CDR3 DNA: TGCGCCAGCAGCCAAAGGGGCGGGGGGGGCACTGAAGCTTTCTTT

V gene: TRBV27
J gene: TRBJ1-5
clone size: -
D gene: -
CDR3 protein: CASSSTGRQPQHF
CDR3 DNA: TGTGCCAGCAGTTCGACAGGCCGGCAGCCCCAGCATTTT

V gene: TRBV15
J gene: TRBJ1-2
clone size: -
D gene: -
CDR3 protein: CATSRVNSYGYTF
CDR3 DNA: TGTGCCACCAGCAGAGTAAACAGCTATGGCTACACCTTC

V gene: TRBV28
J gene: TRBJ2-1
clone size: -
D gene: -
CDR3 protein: CASSSTAGVYYNEQFF
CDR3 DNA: TGTGCCAGCAGTTCCACGGCAGGGGTCTACTACAATGAGCAGTTCTTC

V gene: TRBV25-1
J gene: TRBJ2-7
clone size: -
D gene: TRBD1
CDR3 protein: CASKGGQGLYEQYF
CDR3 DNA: TGTGCCAGCAAGGGGGGACAGGGTCTATACGAGCAGTACTTC

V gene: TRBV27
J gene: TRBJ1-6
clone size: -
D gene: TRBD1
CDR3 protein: CASSLYPRGEVYNSPLHF
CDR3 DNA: TGTGCCAGCAGTTTATATCCCAGGGGGGAGGTTTATAATTCACCCCTCCACTTT

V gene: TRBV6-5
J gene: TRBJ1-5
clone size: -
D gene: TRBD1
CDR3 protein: CASSYSTGLGQPQHF
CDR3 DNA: TGTGCCAGCAGTTACTCGACAGGGTTGGGTCAGCCCCAGCATTTT

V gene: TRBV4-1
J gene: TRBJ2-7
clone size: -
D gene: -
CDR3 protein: CASSRTGTYEQYF
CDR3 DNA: TGCGCCAGCAGCCGCACAGGGACCTACGAGCAGTACTTC

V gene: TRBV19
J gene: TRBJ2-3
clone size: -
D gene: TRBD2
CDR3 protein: CASSRGLAVTDTQYF
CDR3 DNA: TGTGCCAGTAGTAGGGGACTAGCGGTCACAGATACGCAGTATTTT

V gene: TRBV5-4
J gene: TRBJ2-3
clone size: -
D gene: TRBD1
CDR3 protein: CASSKGDSSSTDTQYF
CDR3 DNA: TGTGCCAGCAGCAAGGGGGACAGTTCTAGCACAGATACGCAGTATTTT

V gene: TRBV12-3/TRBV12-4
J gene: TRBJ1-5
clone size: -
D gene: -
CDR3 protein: CASSSFVNQPQHF
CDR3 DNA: TGTGCCAGCAGTTCCTTTGTGAATCAGCCCCAGCATTTT

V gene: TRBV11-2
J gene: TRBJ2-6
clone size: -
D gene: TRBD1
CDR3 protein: CASSLVGQGGANVLTF
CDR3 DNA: TGTGCCAGCAGCTTAGTAGGACAGGGTGGGGCCAACGTCCTGACTTTC

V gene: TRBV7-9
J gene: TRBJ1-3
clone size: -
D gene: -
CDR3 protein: CASSLSGNTIYF
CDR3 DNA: TGTGCCAGCAGCCTCTCTGGAAACACCATATATTTT

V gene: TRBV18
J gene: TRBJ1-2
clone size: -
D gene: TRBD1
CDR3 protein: CASSPILPGQTNYGYTF
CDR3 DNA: TGTGCCAGCTCACCGATTCTTCCGGGACAGACTAACTATGGCTACACCTTC

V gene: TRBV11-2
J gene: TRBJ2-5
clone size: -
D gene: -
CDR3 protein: CASSPGRVETQYF
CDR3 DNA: TGTGCCAGCAGCCCTGGGCGGGTAGAGACCCAGTACTTC

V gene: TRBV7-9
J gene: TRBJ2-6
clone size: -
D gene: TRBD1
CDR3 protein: CASSRDSSGANVLTF
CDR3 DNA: TGTGCCAGCAGCCGGGACAGCTCTGGGGCCAACGTCCTGACTTTC

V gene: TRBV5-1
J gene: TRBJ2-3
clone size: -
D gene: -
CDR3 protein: CASSLDLAVSTDTQYF
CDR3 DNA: TGCGCCAGCAGCTTGGATTTAGCGGTTAGCACAGATACGCAGTATTTT

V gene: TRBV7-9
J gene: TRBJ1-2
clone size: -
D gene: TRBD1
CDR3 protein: CASSSPGQGAYGYTF
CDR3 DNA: TGTGCCAGCAGCTCCCCAGGACAGGGGGCCTATGGCTACACCTTC

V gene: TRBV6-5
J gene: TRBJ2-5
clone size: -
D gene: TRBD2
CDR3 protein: CASTTPGGLETQYF
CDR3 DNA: TGTGCCAGCACTACTCCGGGGGGGCTAGAGACCCAGTACTTC

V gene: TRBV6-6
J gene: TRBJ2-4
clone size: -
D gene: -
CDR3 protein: CASSYQGLITKNIQYF
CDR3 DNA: TGTGCCAGCAGTTACCAGGGGCTCATCACCAAAAACATTCAGTACTTC

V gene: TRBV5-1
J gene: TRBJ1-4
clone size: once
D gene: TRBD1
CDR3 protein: CASRPPGQPNEKLFF
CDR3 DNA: TGCGCCAGCAGACCTCCGGGACAGCCGAATGAAAAACTGTTTTTT

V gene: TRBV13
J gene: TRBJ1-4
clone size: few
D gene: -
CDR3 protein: CASSLVAGGNEKLFF
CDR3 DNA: TGTGCCAGCAGCTTAGTAGCGGGCGGTAATGAAAAACTGTTTTTT

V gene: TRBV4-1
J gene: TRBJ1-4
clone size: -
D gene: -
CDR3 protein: CASSQEGRGEKLFF
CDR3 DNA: TGCGCCAGCAGCCAAGAGGGGAGAGGTGAAAAACTGTTTTTT

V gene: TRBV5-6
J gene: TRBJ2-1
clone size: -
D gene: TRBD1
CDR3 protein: CASSWGTGGNEQFF
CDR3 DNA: TGTGCCAGCAGCTGGGGGACAGGAGGCAATGAGCAGTTCTTC

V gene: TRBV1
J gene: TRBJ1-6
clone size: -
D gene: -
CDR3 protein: CTSSHPDSPLHF
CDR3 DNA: TGCACCAGCAGCCATCCAGATTCACCCCTCCACTTT

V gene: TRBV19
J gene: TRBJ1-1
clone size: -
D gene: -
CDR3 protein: CASSIDGGIAEAFF
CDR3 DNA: TGTGCCAGTAGTATAGACGGGGGGATCGCTGAAGCTTTCTTT

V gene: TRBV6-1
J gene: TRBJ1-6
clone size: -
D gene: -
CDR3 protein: CASSEGQVGDYYSPLHF
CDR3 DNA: TGTGCCAGCAGTGAAGGACAGGTCGGCGACTATTATTCACCCCTCCACTTT

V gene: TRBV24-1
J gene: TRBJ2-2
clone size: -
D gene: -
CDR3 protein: CATSDFRGANTGELFF
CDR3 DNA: TGTGCCACCAGTGATTTTAGAGGCGCAAACACCGGGGAGCTGTTTTTT

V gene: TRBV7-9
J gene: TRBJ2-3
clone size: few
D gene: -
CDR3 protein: CASSLGGPSDTQYF
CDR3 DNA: TGTGCCAGCAGCTTAGGGGGGCCCTCAGATACGCAGTATTTT

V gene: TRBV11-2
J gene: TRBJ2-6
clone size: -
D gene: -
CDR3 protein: CASSPQVARAGANVLTF
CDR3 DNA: TGTGCCAGCAGCCCCCAAGTGGCGAGGGCCGGGGCCAACGTCCTGACTTTC